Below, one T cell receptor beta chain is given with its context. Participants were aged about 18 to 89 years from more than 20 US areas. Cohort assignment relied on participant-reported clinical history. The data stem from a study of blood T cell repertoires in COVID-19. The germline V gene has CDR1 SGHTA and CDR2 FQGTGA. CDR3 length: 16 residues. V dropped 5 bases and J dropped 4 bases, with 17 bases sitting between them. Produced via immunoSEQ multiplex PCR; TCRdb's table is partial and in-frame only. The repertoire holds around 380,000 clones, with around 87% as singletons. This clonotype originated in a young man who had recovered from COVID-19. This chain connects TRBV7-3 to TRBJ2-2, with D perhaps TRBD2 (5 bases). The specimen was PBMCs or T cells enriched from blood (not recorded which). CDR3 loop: CASSPTGPGGTGELFF. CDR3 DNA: TGTGCCAGCAGCCCAACTGGGCCCGGAGGCACCGGGGAGCTGTTTTTT.